Shown below are 32 T cell receptor beta chains from a single sample sequenced in a study of blood T cell repertoires in COVID-19 (dated by TCRdb to 2020 to 2022). The library relied on the immunoSEQ multiplex PCR assay. In TCRdb, the immuneACCESS table is reduced to in-frame sequences with V and J assigned. These tables do not hold every clone; where another copy was compared, an unresolved V gene accounts for under half, and the others remain unexplained. The sample table shows 250,000 or so clones, and more than 80% are seen once. Of the sample, roughly 3.9% is held by the ten largest clones. The sequencing input was PBMCs or T cells enriched from blood (not recorded which). These receptors came from a woman aged 30 to 39 with acute COVID-19.

This chain joins TRBV18 and TRBJ2-7; 9 positions match TRBD1. Per germline, CDR1 KGHSH and CDR2 LQKENI. The CDR3 sequence is 16 residues long. V trimming: 3 bases; J trimming: 3 bases; junction bases outside the gene matches: 9. The CDR3 nucleotides are TGTGCCAGCTCACCCCGGTTACAGGGGGCAGACTACGAGCAGTACTTC. As protein: CASSPRLQGADYEQYF. Based on the CDR3 plus reference TRBV18 and TRBJ2-7, the full variable domain is NAGVMQNPRHLVRRRGQEARLRCSPMKGHSHVYWYRQLPEEGLKFMVYLQKENIIDESGMPKERFSAEFPKEGPSILRIQQVVRGDSAAYFCASSPRLQGADYEQYFGPGTRLTVT.

The chain has TRBV25-1 and TRBJ1-1, with no clear D. This CDR3 is 17 amino acids long. Germline CDR1 is MGHDK and CDR2 is SYGVNS. Trimming removed 0 bases from V and 0 bases from J, with 14 bases in between. The CDR3 region is CASSEYEVNNMNTEAFF. The CDR3 DNA sequence: TGTGCCAGCAGTGAATATGAAGTTAACAACATGAACACTGAAGCTTTCTTT.

This clone was counted between two and nine times. CDR3 protein: CASSPLGPGTGNTIYF. The DNA for the CDR3 is TGTGCCAGCAGCCCCCTCGGACCGGGAACTGGAAACACCATATATTTT. J is TRBJ1-3 and V is TRBV14; D remains ambiguous. V was shortened by 4 bases and J by 2 bases, with 15 bases between the two germline ends. The V gene's germline CDR1 is SGHDN and CDR2 FVKESK. The CDR3 extends over 16 amino acids.

This chain connects TRBV5-5 to TRBJ2-3, with 12 bases aligning to TRBD2. Germline CDR1 reads SGHKS; CDR2 reads YYEKEE (reference sequence). CDR3 size: 16 residues. After removal of 4 bases from V and 5 bases from J, the junction contained 8 bases not matched to a gene. The CDR3 is CASSHRTSGTVDTQYF. In DNA form, the CDR3 reads TGTGCCAGCAGCCATCGGACTAGCGGGACAGTAGATACGCAGTATTTT.

The rearrangement joins TRBV28 to TRBJ1-2, with 8 positions matching TRBD1. The CDR3 is 16 residues long. V dropped 4 bases and J dropped 5; count of bases not matched to a gene: 12. Germline loops: CDR1 MDHEN, CDR2 SYDVKM. CDR3 nucleotides: TGTGCCAGCAGTTCAACAGGGGGTGGGTATCCGTATGGCTACACCTTC. Translated: CASSSTGGGYPYGYTF.

The CDR3 loop is CASTKDRDGGYSNQPQHF. In nucleotides, the CDR3 is TGTGCCAGCACAAAGGACAGGGACGGGGGGTATAGCAATCAGCCCCAGCATTTT. The chain uses TRBV19 and TRBJ1-5, with 8 bases fitting TRBD1. Losses at the gene ends were 9 bases for V and 0 bases for J; bases not matched to a gene: 16. There are 18 residues in the CDR3. The germline gives CDR1 LNHDA, CDR2 SQIVND (reference sequence).

The chain carries TRBV3-1 (or the pseudogene TRBV3-2) and TRBJ2-7; D ambiguous. The V gene's germline CDR1 is LGHDT and CDR2 YNNKEL (reference sequence). The CDR3 is 15 amino acids. Between the trimmed V and J ends, which lost 1 base and 2 bases, there was a span of 12 bases. CDR3 nucleotide sequence: TGTGCCAGCAGCCAAGGGCAGACATCCCCCTACGAGCAGTACTTC. This codes for CASSQGQTSPYEQYF.

J is TRBJ2-1 and V is TRBV11-2; TRBD2 matches at 14 bases. V dropped 5 bases and J dropped 7; count of bases not matched to a gene: 10. Germline CDR1 is SGHAT and CDR2 is FQNNGV. CDR3 length: 17 residues. The CDR3 DNA is TGTGCCAGCAGCCGCGGGACTAGCGGGAGCGGGAGGAATGAGCAGTTCTTC. Protein product: CASSRGTSGSGRNEQFF.

The genes are TRBV6-5 and TRBJ2-5; D might be TRBD2 (7 bases). This CDR3 is 14 amino acids long. Per germline, CDR1 MNHEY and CDR2 SVGAGI. V lost 4 bases and J lost 4, with 13 bases in between. The CDR3 DNA is TGTGCCAGCAGTTGGGGGGGGCGGCGAGAGACCCAGTACTTC. Residues: CASSWGGRRETQYF.

V is TRBV3-1 (or the pseudogene TRBV3-2) and J is TRBJ2-2, with 8 bases that match TRBD2. Germline V lookup: CDR1 LGHDT, CDR2 YNNKEL (reference sequence). The CDR3 is 18 amino acids. Unmatched junction bases numbered 6, after V lost 0 bases and J lost 0 bases. CDR3 bases: TGTGCCAGCAGCCAAGACGGGCTAGCGGGTTCGAACACCGGGGAGCTGTTTTTT. Residues: CASSQDGLAGSNTGELFF.

The chain has TRBV3-1 (or the pseudogene TRBV3-2) and TRBJ2-3; 10 nucleotides match TRBD2. The CDR3 runs to 18 residues. Germline V gene lookup returns CDR1 LGHDT and CDR2 YNNKEL (reference sequence). V was pared by 0 bases and J by 2 bases, with 8 bases of the junction left unmatched. The CDR3 DNA reads TGTGCCAGCAGCCAAGATTCAGCGGGAGGGCCCACCACAGATACGCAGTATTTT. It encodes CASSQDSAGGPTTDTQYF.

The V call is TRBV11-2, the J call TRBJ2-7; D not certain. V was shortened by 7 bases and J by 3 bases, with 22 bases between the two germline ends. The CDR3 contains 16 residues. The germline V gene has CDR1 SGHAT and CDR2 FQNNGV. CDR3 residues: CASTAAPAEGRYEQYF. The CDR3 DNA sequence: TGTGCCAGCACCGCCGCCCCGGCGGAAGGTCGCTACGAGCAGTACTTC.

This chain connects TRBV18 to TRBJ1-6; D is unresolved. V was pared by 3 bases and J by 7 bases, with 13 bases between. The CDR3 length is 15 residues. Germline V gene sequence: CDR1 KGHSH, CDR2 LQKENI. The CDR3 is CASSPSGRGNSPLHF. In nucleotides, the CDR3 is TGTGCCAGCTCACCGTCCGGACGAGGGAATTCACCCCTCCACTTT.

The chain combines TRBV4-1 with TRBJ1-2; TRBD1 matches 7 bases. The CDR3 is 18 amino acids. Germline V gene sequence: CDR1 MGHRA, CDR2 YSYEKL. Trimming cost V 0 bases and J 0 bases; bases outside gene matches: 10. CDR3: CASSQDVRQGVSNYGYTF. CDR3 nucleotides: TGCGCCAGCAGCCAAGACGTCAGGCAGGGGGTCTCTAACTATGGCTACACCTTC.

This chain connects TRBV7-9 to TRBJ2-7; tentative D call: TRBD1 (6 bases). This CDR3 is built from 16 residues. Germline values: CDR1 SEHNR, CDR2 FQNEAQ (reference sequence). V was clipped by 0 bases and J by 2 bases, with 14 bases between them. As DNA, the CDR3 is TGTGCCAGCAGCTTAGCCCCAGGGGAAACTACCTACGAGCAGTACTTC. Translation: CASSLAPGETTYEQYF.

In its sample, this clone was seen once. The rearrangement joins TRBV28 to TRBJ1-1; D gene ambiguous. Per the germline V gene, CDR1 is MDHEN and CDR2 is SYDVKM. Trimming pared 6 bases from V and 4 bases from J, leaving 9 bases between. CDR3 length: 12 amino acids. The DNA of the CDR3 is TGTGCCAGCAGCTTCCTTTCCACTGAAGCTTTCTTT. Translation: CASSFLSTEAFF.

The J gene is TRBJ1-1, the V gene TRBV2; D is uncertain. Germline CDR1 SNHLY, CDR2 FYNNEI. The CDR3 spans 14 residues. Between the trimmed V and J ends, which lost 2 bases and 5 bases, there was a span of 12 bases. The CDR3 nucleotides read TGTGCCAGCAGTGAAAGGAGGGTTTGGACTGAAGCTTTCTTT. This encodes CASSERRVWTEAFF.

CDR3 bases: TGTGCCAGCAGCGACCAGAGGGGGGGTTGGTCCTACAATGAGCAGTTCTTC. It yields the protein CASSDQRGGWSYNEQFF. The V gene is TRBV13, the J gene TRBJ2-1; D is perhaps TRBD2 (7 bases). Per the germline V gene, CDR1 is PRHDT and CDR2 is FYEKMQ (reference sequence). The length of the CDR3 is 17 residues. The V end was cut by 5 bases, the J end by 1 base, with 18 bases between.

The chain is built from TRBV5-4 and TRBJ1-4; TRBD1 agrees at 7 bases. This CDR3 contains 15 residues. Germline loops: CDR1 SGHNT, CDR2 YYREEE (reference sequence). V was clipped by 4 bases and J by 4 bases; unmatched bases: 7. The DNA of the CDR3 is TGTGCCAGCAGCCTCGACAGGGAGAGTAATGAAAAACTGTTTTTT. Amino acid sequence: CASSLDRESNEKLFF.

The rearrangement joins TRBV4-3 to TRBJ1-2, with TRBD1 matching over 7 bases. There are 15 residues in the CDR3. CDR1 is LGHNA and CDR2 is YSLEER in the germline V gene. V gave up 0 bases and J gave up 2 bases; unmatched junction bases: 3. The chain's CDR3 is CASSQDWDRNYGYTF. CDR3 nucleotide sequence: TGCGCCAGCAGCCAAGATTGGGACAGAAACTATGGCTACACCTTC.

The rearrangement joins TRBV28 to TRBJ1-5; no definite D call. CDR3 size: 15 residues. In germline, CDR1 is MDHEN, CDR2 SYDVKM. V was cut by 5 bases and J by 3 bases, with 14 bases left in between. CDR3 nucleotides: TGTGCCAGCAGTCAAGACAAGGCCCTCAATCAGCCCCAGCATTTT. Its protein product is CASSQDKALNQPQHF. The full variable domain, rest sourced from reference TRBV28 and TRBJ1-5, is DVKVTQSSRYLVKRTGEKVFLECVQDMDHENMFWYRQDPGLGLRLIYFSYDVKMKEKGDIPEGYSVSREKKERFSLILESASTNQTSMYLCASSQDKALNQPQHFGDGTRLSIL.

The rearrangement joins TRBV28 to TRBJ2-7; 10 bases are shared with TRBD2. Trimming at V came to 5 bases and at J to 4 bases, leaving 8 bases not matched to a gene. The CDR3 contains 15 residues. Germline loops: CDR1 MDHEN, CDR2 SYDVKM. The DNA for the CDR3 is TGTGCCAGCAGTGCCGCGGGGACTAGCGCTTACGAGCAGTACTTC. It encodes CASSAAGTSAYEQYF.

The rearrangement joins TRBV28 to TRBJ2-1, with 10 bases that match TRBD2. V was clipped by 9 bases and J by 4 bases; unmatched bases: 6. Germline values: CDR1 MDHEN, CDR2 SYDVKM. CDR3 size: 14 residues. The CDR3 DNA reads TGTGCCAGTACCTGGGGACTAGCGTACAATGAGCAGTTCTTC. Protein sequence: CASTWGLAYNEQFF.

The CDR3 coding sequence is TGCAGCGTTGATACAGGGGCCTACGAGCAGTACTTC. This codes for CSVDTGAYEQYF. The chain joins TRBV29-1 to TRBJ2-7; 7 bases map to TRBD1. V gave up 3 bases and J gave up 2 bases; unmatched junction bases: 1. The germline gives CDR1 SQVTM, CDR2 ANQGSEA. The CDR3 extends over 12 amino acids.

This clone was observed a single time. J is TRBJ2-3 and V is TRBV11-2, with 8 bases lining up with TRBD2. J was trimmed by 2 bases and V by 3 bases; bases with no gene match: 4. This CDR3 is built from 15 residues. Germline assignment: CDR1 SGHAT and CDR2 FQNNGV. The CDR3 here is CASSFRGRNTDTQYF. The CDR3 nucleotides are TGTGCCAGCAGCTTCCGCGGGAGGAACACAGATACGCAGTATTTT.

The chain is built from TRBV5-4 and TRBJ2-2, with D maybe TRBD1 (5 bases). The CDR3 runs to 14 residues. V dropped 7 bases and J dropped 4 bases, with 14 bases sitting between them. Germline CDR1 and CDR2: SGHNT and YYREEE (reference sequence). The CDR3 DNA is TGTGCCAGCCGCACATGGGGCAGCACCGGGGAGCTGTTTTTT. Translating it yields CASRTWGSTGELFF. Full variable domain (remainder filled in from reference TRBV5-4 and TRBJ2-2): ETGVTQSPTHLIKTRGQQVTLRCSSQSGHNTVSWYQQALGQGPQFIFQYYREEENGRGNFPPRFSGLQFPNYSSELNVNALELDDSALYLCASRTWGSTGELFFGEGSRLTVL.

In nucleotides, the CDR3 is TGTGCCAGCAGTTTGGTGCGGGGGGGGGTCGAGCAGTACTTC. It codes for CASSLVRGGVEQYF. The chain recombines TRBV27 with TRBJ2-7, with TRBD2 matching 9 bases. The CDR3 has 14 amino acids. V lost 3 bases and J lost 6; bases outside the gene matches: 6. The V gene's germline CDR1 is MNHEY and CDR2 SMNVEV (reference sequence).

This clone was observed a handful of times. The chain recombines TRBV9 with TRBJ2-7; 7 positions match TRBD2. The V and J ends lost 0 bases and 8 bases, in that order; junction bases with no gene match: 8. CDR1 SGDLS and CDR2 YYNGEE come from the germline V gene. This CDR3 is 14 amino acids long. CDR3 protein: CASSVGQREGKQYF. The CDR3 DNA follows: TGTGCCAGCAGCGTAGGGCAGAGGGAGGGAAAGCAGTACTTC.

V usage is TRBV12-3 or TRBV12-4 and J usage is TRBJ2-3; D is perhaps TRBD2 (5 bases). V was trimmed by 9 bases and J by 6 bases, leaving 16 bases between them. The CDR3 length is 13 residues. The CDR3 region has the DNA TGTGCCAGGTCGGACTCGTTAGGGGATACGCAGTATTTT. Translating gives CARSDSLGDTQYF.

The chain links TRBV7-9 to TRBJ2-6, with a tentative D call TRBD2 (5 bases). The germline V and J ends were trimmed by 6 bases and 0 bases, with 12 bases remaining between them. CDR1 and CDR2 from the germline V gene are SEHNR and FQNEAQ (reference sequence). CDR3 length: 16 residues. CDR3 DNA sequence: TGTGCCAGCAGTCAAGGACGGGGCTCTGGGGCCAACGTCCTGACTTTC. This codes for CASSQGRGSGANVLTF.

The rearrangement joins TRBV21-1 to TRBJ1-5; the D segment call TRBD1 is taken from the table without a DNA check. TRBV21-1 is deemed a pseudogene. The length of the CDR3 is 11 residues. This CDR3 reads CASSSRDSGNF. In nucleotides, the CDR3 is TGTGCCAGCAGCTCCCGGGACAGTGGGAATTTT.

The gene calls are TRBV27 and TRBJ2-2, with 8 nucleotides matching TRBD1. This CDR3 is 16 amino acids long. After removal of 10 bases from V and 5 bases from J, the junction contained 15 bases not matched to a gene. Germline V CDR1 and CDR2: MNHEY, SMNVEV (reference sequence). CDR3 sequence reads: CATARLRTGRTGELFF. CDR3 in DNA: TGTGCCACCGCGAGACTAAGGACAGGGAGAACCGGGGAGCTGTTTTTT.